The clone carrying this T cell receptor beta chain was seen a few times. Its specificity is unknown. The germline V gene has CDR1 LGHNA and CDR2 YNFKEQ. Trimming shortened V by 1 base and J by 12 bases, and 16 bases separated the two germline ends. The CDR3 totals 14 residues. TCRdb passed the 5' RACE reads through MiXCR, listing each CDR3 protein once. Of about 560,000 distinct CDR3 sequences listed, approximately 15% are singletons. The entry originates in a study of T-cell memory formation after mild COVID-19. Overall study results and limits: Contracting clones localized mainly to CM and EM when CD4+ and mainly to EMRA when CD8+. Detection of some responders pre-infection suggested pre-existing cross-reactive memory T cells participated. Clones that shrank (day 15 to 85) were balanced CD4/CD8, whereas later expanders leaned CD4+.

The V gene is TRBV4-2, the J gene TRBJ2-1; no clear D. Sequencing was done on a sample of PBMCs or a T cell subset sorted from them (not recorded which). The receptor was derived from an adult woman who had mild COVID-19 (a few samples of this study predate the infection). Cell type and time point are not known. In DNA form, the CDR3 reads TGTGCCAGCAGCCAAGTCACAATGGGCACCGGGCAGTTCTTC. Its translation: CASSQVTMGTGQFF.